Included here is one T cell receptor (beta chain) sequence, with context. The data were obtained in a study of blood T cell repertoires in COVID-19. As for the study in general: Samples of COVID-19 (acute and convalescent) were obtained from the United States, Italy and Spain. Sources were T cells, B-cell-depleted T cells, or PBMCs; the material itself was cDNA or gDNA.

The method was immunoSEQ multiplex PCR; TCRdb's version includes in-frame clones alone and lacks a portion of them. This table has around 300,000 clones, around nine tenths appearing once. V gave up 3 bases and J gave up 5 bases; unmatched junction bases: 8. The germline gives CDR1 KGHSH, CDR2 LQKENI. This CDR3 comprises 15 residues. The specimen sequenced was peripheral blood. The rearrangement uses TRBV18 and TRBJ2-7, with TRBD1 matching 9 bases. The clonotype comes from a man aged 50-59 years with acute or convalescent COVID-19. CDR3 DNA sequence: TGTGCCAGCTCACCCGACAGGGGGGGGTCCCACGAGCAGTACTTC. It translates to CASSPDRGGSHEQYF.